The TCR beta chain described here comes from a study of blood T cell repertoires in COVID-19. Study details: Some COVID-19 samples were acute and others convalescent; all came from the United States, Italy and Spain. PBMCs, B-cell-depleted T cells, or T cells provided the cDNA or gDNA that made up the material.

In the authors' methods: The assay estimated nucleated cells by amplifying reference gene primers. The assay was immunoSEQ multiplex PCR, and TCRdb's table has in-frame clones only and misses some. That table furnishes V, J and clone size, whereas the DNA furnished D and trimming. The sample consists of roughly 38,000 clones, around 89% of them appearing once. The germline V and J ends were trimmed by 3 bases and 3 bases, with 18 bases remaining between them. Germline lookup yields CDR1 LNHDA and CDR2 SQIVND (reference sequence). This CDR3 contains 16 residues. This clonotype originated in a man in his sixties with active or convalescent COVID-19. The chain recombines TRBV19 with TRBJ2-7, with a weak D call TRBD2 (7 bases). Sequenced material: peripheral blood. CDR3 amino acids: CASSMEGGSGHYEQYF. The CDR3 bases are TGTGCCAGTAGTATGGAGGGAGGGTCGGGACACTACGAGCAGTACTTC.